This is a list of T cell receptor beta chains from one sample in a study of blood T cell repertoires in COVID-19. Sequenced by immunoSEQ multiplex PCR; TCRdb stores in-frame clones only, minus some. This sample carries hundreds of thousands of clones, roughly 84% of them seen once, and the ten largest clones take 1%. The sample comprised PBMCs or T cells enriched from blood (not recorded which). The receptors were gathered from a woman aged 25 to 39 who had recovered from COVID-19. Both conserved end residues are part of each CDR3. D genes are given only for firm matches. A row's size may be missing; if present it is once, few, many or a size class.

>-|TRBD1|15|TRBV7-9|TRBJ1-2
TGTGCCAGCAGCGGTAACAGGGGGAACAACGGGGGCTACACCTTC
CASSGNRGNNGGYTF
>-|-|17|TRBV28|TRBJ2-2
TGTGCCAGCAGTTTGTCCAGCGGGTTAGCGAACACCGGGGAGCTGTTTTTT
CASSLSSGLANTGELFF
>-|-|14|TRBV12-5|TRBJ1-2
TGTGCTAGTGGTTTGGCCCCGACCCTGGGCGGCTACACCTTC
CASGLAPTLGGYTF
>-|-|16|TRBV13|TRBJ1-6
TGTGCCAGCAGCGATTACCCACCCGGGGGTAATTCACCCCTCCACTTT
CASSDYPPGGNSPLHF
>-|TRBD1|15|TRBV5-1|TRBJ1-2
TGCGCCAGCAGCTCGACGGGACAGGGGGCCGATGGCTACACCTTC
CASSSTGQGADGYTF
>few|-|14|TRBV9|TRBJ2-3
TGTGCCAGCAGCGGAACTGTGAGGTCCGATACGCAGTATTTT
CASSGTVRSDTQYF
>-|TRBD1|14|TRBV18|TRBJ1-2
TGTGCCAGCTCATCTGGGACAGGGGCTAATGGCTACACCTTC
CASSSGTGANGYTF
>-|TRBD1|15|TRBV27|TRBJ1-2
TGTGCCAGCAGGACGGGACAGACAAATCCCTATGGCTACACCTTC
CASRTGQTNPYGYTF
>-|-|14|TRBV11-2|TRBJ2-1
TGTGCCAGCAAGCCGCCCCTAGCGACAGAGAAGCAGTTCTTC
CASKPPLATEKQFF
>-|TRBD2|14|TRBV14|TRBJ2-1
TGTGCCAGCAGCGGGGGACTAGTCTACAATGAGCAGTTCTTC
CASSGGLVYNEQFF
>-|-|16|TRBV6-2/TRBV6-3|TRBJ2-7
TGTGCCAGCAGCACTACTAGGCTCCAACCCACCTACGAGCAGTACTTC
CASSTTRLQPTYEQYF
>-|TRBD1|13|TRBV10-2|TRBJ1-6
TGCGCCAGCAGTGACCGTACAGGGGGACCCCTCCACTTT
CASSDRTGGPLHF
>-|TRBD1|15|TRBV4-2|TRBJ1-4
TGTGCCAGCAGCCGGGCCCGACAGGGTGGTGAAAAACTGTTTTTT
CASSRARQGGEKLFF
>-|-|14|TRBV28|TRBJ1-1
TGTGCCAGCAGGGTAGGGGCTCTGAACACTGAAGCTTTCTTT
CASRVGALNTEAFF
>-|-|13|TRBV27|TRBJ1-5
TGTGCCAGCACTCCGGGGGGCAATCAGCCCCAGCATTTT
CASTPGGNQPQHF
>once|-|14|TRBV27|TRBJ2-5
TGTGCCAGCAGTGACCCTCCTAGCTTGGAGACCCAGTACTTC
CASSDPPSLETQYF
>-|TRBD1|14|TRBV3-1/TRBV3-2|TRBJ1-4
TGTGCCAGCAGCCTTGGACAGGGTTATGAAAAACTGTTTTTT
CASSLGQGYEKLFF
>-|TRBD1|15|TRBV18|TRBJ1-1
TGTGCCAGCTCCCCACCACAGGGGGAGAACACTGAAGCTTTCTTT
CASSPPQGENTEAFF
>-|TRBD1|14|TRBV5-1|TRBJ1-2
TGCGCCAGCAGCTTGGGGACAGGGGACTATGGCTACACCTTC
CASSLGTGDYGYTF
>-|TRBD1|16|TRBV6-2/TRBV6-3|TRBJ1-5
TGTGCCAGCAGCTTTGGGGGACAGGGAAGCAATCAGCCCCAGCATTTT
CASSFGGQGSNQPQHF
>few|-|13|TRBV4-1|TRBJ1-4
TGCGCCAGCATGGGGCCTGCTAATGAAAAACTGTTTTTT
CASMGPANEKLFF
>-|TRBD2|15|TRBV9|TRBJ2-5
TGTGCCAGCAGCGTAGCTGAGGGACTACAAGAGACCCAGTACTTC
CASSVAEGLQETQYF
>-|-|11|TRBV6-2/TRBV6-3|TRBJ2-7
TGTGCCAGCAGTTACTCCTTGGAGCAGTACTTC
CASSYSLEQYF
>-|TRBD1|18|TRBV6-6|TRBJ2-7
TGTGCCAGCAGTCTGAGGGGCGCTCCCGGGACAGGGGGCTACGAGCAGTACTTC
CASSLRGAPGTGGYEQYF
>few|-|18|TRBV7-2|TRBJ2-1
TGTGCCAGCAGTCAAGCTTGGGGGCGGGGGTCCCCCGGGAATGAGCAGTTCTTC
CASSQAWGRGSPGNEQFF
>-|-|14|TRBV9|TRBJ1-1
TGTGCCAGCAGCCCCATGGGGGGGCACCTCGAAGCTTTCTTT
CASSPMGGHLEAFF
>-|-|13|TRBV24-1|TRBJ2-3
TGTGCCACCAGTGGCAGGGACTCAGATACGCAGTATTTT
CATSGRDSDTQYF